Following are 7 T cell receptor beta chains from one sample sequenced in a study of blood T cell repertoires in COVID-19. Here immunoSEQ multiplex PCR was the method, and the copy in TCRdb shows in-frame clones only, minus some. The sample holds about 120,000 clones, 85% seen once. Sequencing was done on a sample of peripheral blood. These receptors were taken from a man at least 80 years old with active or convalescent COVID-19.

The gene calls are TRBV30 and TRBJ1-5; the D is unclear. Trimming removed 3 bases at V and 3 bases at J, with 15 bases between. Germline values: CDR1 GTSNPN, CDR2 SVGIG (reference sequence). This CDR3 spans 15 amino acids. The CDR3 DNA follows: TGTGCCTGGAGCCCTAAAGGACTGTTCAATCAGCCCCAGCATTTT. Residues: CAWSPKGLFNQPQHF.

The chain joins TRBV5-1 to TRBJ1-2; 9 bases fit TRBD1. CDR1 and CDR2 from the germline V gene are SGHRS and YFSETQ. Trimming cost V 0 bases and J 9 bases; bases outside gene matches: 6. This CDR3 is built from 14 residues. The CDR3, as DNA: TGCGCCAGCAGCTTGGGGGGACAGGGACAGAGCTACACCTTC. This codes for CASSLGGQGQSYTF. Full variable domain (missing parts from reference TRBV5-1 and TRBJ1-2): KAGVTQTPRYLIKTRGQQVTLSCSPISGHRSVSWYQQTPGQGLQFLFEYFSETQRNKGNFPGRFSGRQFSNSRSEMNVSTLELGDSALYLCASSLGGQGQSYTFGSGTRLTVV.

The CDR3 is CASSYGQGSTYF. Here the CDR3 DNA reads TGTGCCAGCAGCTACGGACAGGGTTCTACGTACTTC. The chain carries TRBV7-2 and TRBJ2-7; TRBD1 aligns across 8 bases. Germline V gives CDR1 SGHTA, CDR2 FQGNSA. V trimming: 4 bases; J trimming: 12 bases; junction bases outside the gene matches: 8. CDR3 length equals 12 residues.

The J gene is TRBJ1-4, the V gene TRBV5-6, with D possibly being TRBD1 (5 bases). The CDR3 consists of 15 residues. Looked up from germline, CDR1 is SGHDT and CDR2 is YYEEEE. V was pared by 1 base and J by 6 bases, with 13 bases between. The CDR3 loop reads CASSLTGFRDEKLFF. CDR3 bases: TGTGCCAGCAGCTTGACAGGTTTCAGGGATGAAAAACTGTTTTTT.

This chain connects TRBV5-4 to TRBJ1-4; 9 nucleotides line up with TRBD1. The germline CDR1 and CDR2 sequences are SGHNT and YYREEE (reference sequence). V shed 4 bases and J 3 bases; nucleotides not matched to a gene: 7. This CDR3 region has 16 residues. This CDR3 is CASSLGQGIANEKLFF. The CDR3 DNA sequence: TGTGCCAGCAGCCTGGGACAGGGCATAGCTAATGAAAAACTGTTTTTT.

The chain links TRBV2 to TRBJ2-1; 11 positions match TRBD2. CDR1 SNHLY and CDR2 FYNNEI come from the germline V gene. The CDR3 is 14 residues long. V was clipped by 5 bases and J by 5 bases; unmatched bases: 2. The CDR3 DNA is TGTGCCAGCAGTATGGGACTAGCGGACAATGAGCAGTTCTTC. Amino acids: CASSMGLADNEQFF. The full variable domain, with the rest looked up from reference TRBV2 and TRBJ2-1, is EPEVTQTPSHQVTQMGQEVILRCVPISNHLYFYWYRQILGQKVEFLVSFYNNEISEKSEIFDDQFSVERPDGSNFTLKIRSTKLEDSAMYFCASSMGLADNEQFFGPGTRLTVL.

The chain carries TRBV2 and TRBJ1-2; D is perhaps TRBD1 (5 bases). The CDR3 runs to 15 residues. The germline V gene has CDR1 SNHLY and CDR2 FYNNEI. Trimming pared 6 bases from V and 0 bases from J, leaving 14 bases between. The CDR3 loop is CASSKDGGANYGYTF. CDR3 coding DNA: TGTGCCAGCAGCAAAGACGGGGGGGCTAACTATGGCTACACCTTC.